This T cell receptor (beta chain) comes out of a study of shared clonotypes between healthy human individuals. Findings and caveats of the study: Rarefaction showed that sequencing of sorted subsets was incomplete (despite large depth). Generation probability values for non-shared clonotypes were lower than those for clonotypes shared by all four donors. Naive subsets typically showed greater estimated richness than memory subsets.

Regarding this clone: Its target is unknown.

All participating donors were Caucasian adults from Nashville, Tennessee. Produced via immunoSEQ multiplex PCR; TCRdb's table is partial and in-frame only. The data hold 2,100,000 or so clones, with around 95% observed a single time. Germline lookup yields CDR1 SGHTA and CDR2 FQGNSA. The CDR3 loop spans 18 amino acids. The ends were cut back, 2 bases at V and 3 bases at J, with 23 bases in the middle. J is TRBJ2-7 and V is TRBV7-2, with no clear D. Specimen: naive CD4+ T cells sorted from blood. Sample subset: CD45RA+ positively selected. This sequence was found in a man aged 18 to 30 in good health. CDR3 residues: CASSLPSFGIVLGYEQYF. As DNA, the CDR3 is TGTGCCAGCAGCTTACCCTCCTTTGGGATAGTTCTCGGCTACGAGCAGTACTTC.